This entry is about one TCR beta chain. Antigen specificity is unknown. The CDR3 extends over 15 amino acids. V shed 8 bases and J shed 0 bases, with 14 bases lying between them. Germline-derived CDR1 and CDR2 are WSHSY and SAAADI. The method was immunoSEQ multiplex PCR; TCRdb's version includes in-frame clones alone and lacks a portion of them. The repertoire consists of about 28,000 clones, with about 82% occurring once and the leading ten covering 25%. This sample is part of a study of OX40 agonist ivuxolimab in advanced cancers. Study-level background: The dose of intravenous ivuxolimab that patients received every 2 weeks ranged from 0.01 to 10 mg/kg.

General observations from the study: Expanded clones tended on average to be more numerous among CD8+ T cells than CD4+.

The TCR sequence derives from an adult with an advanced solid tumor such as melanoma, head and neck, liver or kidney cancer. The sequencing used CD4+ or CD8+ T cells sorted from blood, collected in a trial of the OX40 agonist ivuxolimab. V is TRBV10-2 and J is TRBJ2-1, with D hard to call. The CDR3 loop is CASRIQTDSYNEQFF. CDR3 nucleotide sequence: TGCGCCAGCCGAATACAGACTGACTCCTACAATGAGCAGTTCTTC.